This TCR beta chain is from a study of blood T cell repertoires in COVID-19. This CDR3 is built from 13 residues. From germline, CDR1 is SQVTM and CDR2 ANQGSEA. V trimming: 4 bases; J trimming: 5 bases; junction bases outside the gene matches: 5. TCRdb keeps only in-frame clones here, not all; method: immunoSEQ multiplex PCR. Altogether around 160,000 clones are present, around 85% being singletons, with the ten largest covering about 3.2%. The rearrangement joins TRBV29-1 to TRBJ1-1; TRBD1 matches 9 bases. Sequenced sample: peripheral blood. This TCR was recovered from a woman in her forties with active or convalescent COVID-19. In DNA, the CDR3 is TGCAGCGTTGTGGGACAGGGTTTGACTGAAGCTTTCTTT. Translating it yields CSVVGQGLTEAFF.